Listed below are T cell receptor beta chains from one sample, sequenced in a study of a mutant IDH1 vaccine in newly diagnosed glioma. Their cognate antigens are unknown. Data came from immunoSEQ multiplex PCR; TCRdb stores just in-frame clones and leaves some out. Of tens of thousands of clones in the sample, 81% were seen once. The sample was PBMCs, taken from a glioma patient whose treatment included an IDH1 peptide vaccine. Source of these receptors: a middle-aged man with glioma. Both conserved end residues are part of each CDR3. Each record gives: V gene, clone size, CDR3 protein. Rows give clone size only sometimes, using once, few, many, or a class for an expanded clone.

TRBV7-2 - CASSFRQEYTEAFF
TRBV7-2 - CASSYTGGTQPQHF
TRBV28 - CASSLTRGQFNQPQHF
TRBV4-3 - CASSQAVSGEKLFF
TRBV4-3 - CASSLQMNTGELFF
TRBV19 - CASSIRGVAHNEQFF
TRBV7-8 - CASSWNTDGKGYGYTF
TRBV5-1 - CASSRTTGANSPLHF
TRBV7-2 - CASNVGWDRLYNEQFF
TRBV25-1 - CASSEFRVWQGARNEQFF
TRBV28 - CASSPLSKGSGNTIYF
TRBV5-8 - CASSLGALLDSNQPQHF
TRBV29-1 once CSVADRGFYEQYF
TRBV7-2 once CASSLARTDNSPLHF
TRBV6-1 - CASSEIQGGNEKLFF
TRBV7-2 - CASRKIPGQLTDTQYF
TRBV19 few CASSISRKPANYGYTF
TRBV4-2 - CASSLVGRTANTGELFF
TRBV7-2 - CATSPTTGPDTQYF
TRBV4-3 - CASSQDISGGANVLTF
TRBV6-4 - CASSDRDTGELFF
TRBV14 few CASSQDLEGSYTF
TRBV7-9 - CASSLVTQEQYF
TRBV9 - CASSVATGGIYEQYF
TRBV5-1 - CASSNLSPPYEQYF
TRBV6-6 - CASSFHRTIKGTEAFF
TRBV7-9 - CASSQLRGVGTDTQYF
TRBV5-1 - CASSSIAGEADTQYF
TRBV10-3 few CAISELITGELFF
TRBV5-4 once CASSTRRGGFSDTQYF
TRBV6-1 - CASAGTGRRFHEQYF